What follows are 14 T cell receptor beta chains derived from one specimen sequenced in a study of shared T cell receptors in the human thymus (dated by TCRdb to the early 2020s). Library preparation used the immunoSEQ multiplex PCR assay. The clones in this table, taken by TCRdb from immuneACCESS, are in-frame only. Not every clone is retained; where verified, under half of the shortfall comes from an unresolved V gene, and the cause of the rest is unknown. The sample has 700,000 to 750,000 clones on record, roughly 85% of them singletons. The ten largest clones represent approximately 0.01% of the sample. This same sample was also taken into another study, of human thymus T cells.

Sequencing was performed on thymocytes. Receptors were obtained from a girl under three years old with a congenital heart defect. Donor details come from another sample of the same person, matched by shared clones.

This chain connects TRBV30 to TRBJ2-6, with D unclear. The CDR3 is 14 residues long. Trimming cost V 6 bases and J 2 bases, with 11 bases left between them. Germline CDR1 and CDR2: GTSNPN and SVGIG (reference sequence). The CDR3 DNA sequence: TGTGCCTGTCCTCGAGAGGCTGGGGCCAACGTCCTGACTTTC. It is translated as CACPREAGANVLTF.

In the case of this clone: The identical CDR3 is also encoded by other nucleotide sequences in the sample. This chain links TRBV9 with TRBJ1-3; 9 bases are a match to TRBD1. Germline V lookup: CDR1 SGDLS, CDR2 YYNGEE. The length of the CDR3 is 14 residues. Trimming took 3 bases from V and 2 from J; bases not matched to a gene: 0. The CDR3 DNA reads as TGTGCCAGCAGCGGACAGGGGGCTGGAAACACCATATATTTT. It yields the protein CASSGQGAGNTIYF.

The chain carries TRBV19 and TRBJ2-7, with a possible D match to TRBD1 (6 bases). The CDR3 spans 14 residues. V lost 5 bases to trimming and J lost 4 bases, with 15 bases between them. CDR1 LNHDA and CDR2 SQIVND come from the germline V gene (reference sequence). CDR3 nucleotide sequence: TGTGCCAGTAGTCCCCGACAGGAGGAGTACGAGCAGTACTTC. Translated: CASSPRQEEYEQYF.

V gene TRBV9 combines with J gene TRBJ2-7, with D unclear. Germline CDR1 reads SGDLS; CDR2 reads YYNGEE. V dropped 4 bases and J dropped 3 bases, with 11 bases sitting between them. The CDR3 runs 13 residues. The CDR3 sequence is CASSPTPSYEQYF. CDR3 DNA sequence: TGTGCCAGCAGCCCAACACCAAGCTACGAGCAGTACTTC.

The chain is built from TRBV7-2 and TRBJ1-1, with 7 positions matching TRBD1. V was clipped by 4 bases and J by 4 bases; unmatched bases: 15. The CDR3 totals 17 residues. CDR1 is SGHTA, CDR2 FQGNSA, per germline. This CDR3 reads CASSSIDLTGLGTEAFF. The CDR3, as DNA: TGTGCCAGCAGCTCGATTGACTTGACAGGGCTGGGCACTGAAGCTTTCTTT.

This chain joins TRBV6-5 and TRBJ1-1; D unresolved. Trimming shortened V by 6 bases and J by 1 base, and 15 bases separated the two germline ends. Germline CDR1 MNHEY, CDR2 SVGAGI. The CDR3 is 15 residues long. The CDR3 loop reads CASRPLISRNTEAFF. The CDR3, as DNA: TGTGCCAGCAGGCCACTAATTTCTCGGAACACTGAAGCTTTCTTT.

About this clone itself: Other DNA sequences of this sample code for an identical CDR3. The chain has TRBV4-3 and TRBJ2-5; 12 nucleotides agree with TRBD2. Germline values: CDR1 LGHNA, CDR2 YSLEER. V gave up 2 bases and J gave up 5 bases; unmatched junction bases: 15. The CDR3 has 19 residues. In DNA, the CDR3 is TGCGCCAGCAGCCAAAAACGACTAGCGGGGGACAAGAACCCGGAGACCCAGTACTTC. This translates into CASSQKRLAGDKNPETQYF.

The CDR3: CASSQKAFGTGWFGAGNTIYF. As DNA, the CDR3 is TGCGCCAGCAGCCAAAAGGCTTTCGGGACAGGGTGGTTTGGGGCTGGAAACACCATATATTTT. The chain is built from TRBV4-1 and TRBJ1-3; 9 nucleotides match TRBD1. The V and J ends lost 2 bases and 2 bases, in that order; junction bases with no gene match: 19. From germline, CDR1 is MGHRA and CDR2 YSYEKL. This CDR3 is 21 amino acids long.

Here the CDR3 DNA reads TGTGCCAGCAGCCCCAGGGGATTTAACTATGGCTACACCTTC. Translating gives CASSPRGFNYGYTF. The chain carries TRBV14 and TRBJ1-2; the D gene is possibly TRBD1 (6 bases). Germline V CDR1 and CDR2: SGHDN, FVKESK. V lost 4 bases and J 1 base, leaving 10 bases between the germline ends. The CDR3 has 14 amino acids.

The chain combines TRBV19 with TRBJ2-2; TRBD2 matches at 14 bases. The junction had 13 bases not matched to a gene; V was cut back by 11 bases and J by 11 bases. The CDR3 runs 15 residues. In germline, CDR1 is LNHDA, CDR2 SQIVND (reference sequence). The CDR3 coding sequence is TGTGCCGCAGGAACCGGGACTAGCGGGGGAGGAGAGCTGTTTTTT. It encodes CAAGTGTSGGGELFF.

This clone was found a few times. The V call is TRBV11-3, the J call TRBJ1-1; unclear D gene. Germline CDR1 reads SGHNT; CDR2 reads YENEEA. This CDR3 is built from 12 residues. Trimming took 4 bases from V and 4 from J, leaving 7 bases between them. The CDR3 DNA is TGTGCCAGCAGCTACCTAGCCACTGAAGCTTTCTTT. Its translation: CASSYLATEAFF.

This chain connects TRBV21-1 to TRBJ2-1; TRBD2 is the table's D call, not checked against the DNA. TRBV21-1 is given as a pseudogene. CDR3 length equals 20 residues. The chain's CDR3 is CASTDETGTSGGATYNEQFF. CDR3 bases: TGTGCCAGCACCGACGAAACCGGGACTAGCGGGGGTGCTACCTACAATGAGCAGTTCTTC.

CDR3 sequence (DNA): TGTGCCAGCACCCAATCGGCGGTCTATGGCTACACCTTC. As protein: CASTQSAVYGYTF. The rearrangement uses TRBV6-5 and TRBJ1-2; D gene ambiguous. The CDR3 has 13 amino acids. CDR1 is MNHEY and CDR2 is SVGAGI in the germline V gene. With 7 bases removed from V and 4 bases from J, the gap between germline ends came to 13 bases.

The chain is built from TRBV14 and TRBJ1-5; unclear D gene. V was trimmed by 1 base and J by 0 bases, leaving 10 bases between them. In germline, CDR1 is SGHDN, CDR2 FVKESK. This CDR3 contains 16 residues. CDR3: CASSQGEANSNQPQHF. The CDR3, as DNA: TGTGCCAGCAGCCAAGGCGAGGCGAATAGCAATCAGCCCCAGCATTTT.